This TCR beta chain was captured in a study of blood T cell repertoires in COVID-19. About the research overall: Samples taken during acute and convalescent COVID-19 were collected in the United States, Italy and Spain.

The CDR3 has 15 residues. V was pared by 0 bases and J by 10 bases, with 8 bases of the junction left unmatched. Germline CDR1 and CDR2: SGHRS and YFSETQ. Profiled with immunoSEQ multiplex PCR; TCRdb holds only in-frame clones, not every one. Of about 40,000 clones listed, more than 75% are singletons. The TCR originated in a human donor in a cohort sampled during active COVID-19. Sequences were obtained from peripheral blood. The V call is TRBV5-1, the J call TRBJ2-1, with 9 bases that match TRBD2. CDR3 region: CASSLGGSGGLEQFF. DNA for the CDR3: TGCGCCAGCAGCTTGGGTGGTAGCGGGGGCCTAGAGCAGTTCTTC.